The 4 T cell receptor beta chains in this list originate from one sample, sequenced in a study of T cell clones after liver transplantation. Using immunoSEQ multiplex PCR, the repertoire was profiled, and TCRdb retains in-frame clones only, with some absent. The sample includes under 90,000 clones, 80% seen only once; the top ten take about 0.6%. Sequencing was performed on CD4+ T cells from blood, taken before liver transplant. These receptors were taken from a human donor who received a liver transplant.

The rearrangement joins TRBV15 to TRBJ2-7, with TRBD2 matching 8 bases. Germline CDR1 is LNHNV and CDR2 is YYDKDF (reference sequence). The CDR3 covers 16 residues. The trim removed 1 base at V and 7 bases at J, leaving 12 bases unmatched. CDR3 region: CATSRVGSGNPREQYF. In nucleotides, the CDR3 is TGTGCCACCAGCAGAGTGGGTAGCGGGAACCCTCGGGAGCAGTACTTC.

The chain recombines TRBV6-6 with TRBJ1-5; TRBD1 matches at 11 bases. V dropped 5 bases and J dropped 6; count of bases not matched to a gene: 6. This CDR3 has 15 amino acids. The V gene's germline CDR1 is MNHNY and CDR2 SVGAGI (reference sequence). The CDR3 DNA sequence: TGTGCCAGCAGTCCGGACAGGGGGCTCGGTCAGCCCCAGCATTTT. This sequence encodes CASSPDRGLGQPQHF.

The genes are TRBV5-1 and TRBJ2-7; 10 bases match TRBD1. V lost 3 bases, J lost 2 bases, and 2 bases stayed unmatched. Germline CDR1 SGHRS, CDR2 YFSETQ. The CDR3 runs to 14 residues. For the CDR3, the DNA is TGCGCCAGCAGCTGGGGACAGGGGACCTACGAGCAGTACTTC. Amino acids: CASSWGQGTYEQYF.

The genes are TRBV5-1 and TRBJ1-1; a possible D gene is TRBD1 (5 bases). This CDR3 spans 14 amino acids. CDR1 SGHRS and CDR2 YFSETQ come from the germline V gene. V lost 4 bases to trimming and J lost 8 bases, with 18 bases between them. CDR3 loop: CASSPQAGTEEAFF. As DNA, the CDR3 is TGCGCCAGCAGCCCCCAAGCCGGGACGGAAGAAGCTTTCTTT. Together with reference TRBV5-1 and TRBJ1-1, the CDR3 gives the full variable domain: KAGVTQTPRYLIKTRGQQVTLSCSPISGHRSVSWYQQTPGQGLQFLFEYFSETQRNKGNFPGRFSGRQFSNSRSEMNVSTLELGDSALYLCASSPQAGTEEAFFGQGTRLTVV.